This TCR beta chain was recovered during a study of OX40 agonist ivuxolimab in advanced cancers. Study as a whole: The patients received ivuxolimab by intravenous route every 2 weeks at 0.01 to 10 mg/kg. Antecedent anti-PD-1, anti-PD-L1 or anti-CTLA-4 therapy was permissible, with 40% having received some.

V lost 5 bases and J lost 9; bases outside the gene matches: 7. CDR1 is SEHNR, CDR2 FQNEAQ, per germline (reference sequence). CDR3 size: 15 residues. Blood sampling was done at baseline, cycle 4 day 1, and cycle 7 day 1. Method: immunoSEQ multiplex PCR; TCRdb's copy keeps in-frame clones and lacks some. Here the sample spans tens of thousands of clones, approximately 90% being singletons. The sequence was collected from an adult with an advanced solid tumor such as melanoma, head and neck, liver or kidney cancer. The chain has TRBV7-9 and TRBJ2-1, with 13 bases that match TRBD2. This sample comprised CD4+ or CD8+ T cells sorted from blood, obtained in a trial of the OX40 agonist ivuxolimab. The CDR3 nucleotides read TGTGCCAGCAGCCCCTTCACTAGCGGGGGGGTTGAGCAGTTCTTC. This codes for CASSPFTSGGVEQFF.